This T cell receptor beta chain was observed in a study of spatial heterogeneity in lung cancer. TCRdb re-called the 5' RACE reads through MiXCR, storing one row per CDR3 protein. Among 55,000 to 75,000 distinct CDR3 sequences listed, 8.4% were seen once. This CDR3 is 15 amino acids long. The germline CDR1 and CDR2 sequences are SGHTA and FQGNSA. V dropped 4 bases and J dropped 2; count of bases not matched to a gene: 3. Time point denoted: sample taken at primary tumor resection. Extraction of whole RNA from tumor, nontumor lung or frozen PBMC preceded unsorted sequencing. Donation came from about 72 patients with untreated early-stage non-small cell lung cancer.

The gene calls are TRBV7-2 and TRBJ2-1; 9 bases line up with TRBD1. Specimen: PBMCs, collected at surgery. The source of this sequence is a female donor with early-stage non-small cell lung cancer. CDR3 sequence reads: CASSSQGATYNEQFF. The CDR3 region has the DNA TGTGCCAGCAGCTCACAGGGGGCCACCTACAATGAGCAGTTCTTC.